This TCR beta chain was identified in a study of T-cell memory formation after mild COVID-19. Overall study: Largely donor-specific sequence clusters came from two donors.

Concerning this clonotype itself: Antigen: not known.

Using its own MiXCR run on the 5' RACE reads, TCRdb lists one record per CDR3 protein. Of more than 150,000 distinct CDR3 sequences in the sample, approximately 17% were seen once. CDR1 and CDR2 (germline): LNHDA, SQIVND (reference sequence). CDR3 length equals 14 residues. V dropped 7 bases and J dropped 1; count of bases not matched to a gene: 4. Findings and caveats of the study: Mainly in CM and EM were contracting CD4+ clones; CD8+ were in EMRA. Certain responding clones were present in pre-infection memory, suggesting participation of cross-reactive memory.

The chain links TRBV19 to TRBJ2-3; 8 nucleotides match TRBD1. The TCR sequence derives from a man between 18 and 35 years old who had mild COVID-19 (a few samples of this study predate the infection). Cell type and time point are not known. Specimen: PBMCs or a T cell subset sorted from them (not recorded which). The CDR3 loop is CASMVGQGTDTQYF. CDR3 bases: TGTGCCAGTATGGTGGGACAGGGCACAGATACGCAGTATTTT.